The 27 T cell receptor beta chains given below trace back to one sample, sequenced in a study of memory CD4+ T cells and cytomegalovirus serostatus. The assay was immunoSEQ multiplex PCR, and TCRdb's table has in-frame clones only and misses some. This sample has 85,000 to 100,000 clones; 80% occur once, and the top ten carry 3.6%. Single viable CD3+CD4+CD8-CD45RO+ cells were sorted as the memory CD4+ T cells. Source material: memory CD4+ T cells from blood. These receptors came from an adult in good health and CMV-seropositive.

A word on this clone: The same CDR3 arises from other DNA sequences in this sample as well. V gene TRBV28 combines with J gene TRBJ2-7; no clear D. Looked up from germline, CDR1 is MDHEN and CDR2 is SYDVKM. V was trimmed by 2 bases and J by 1 base, leaving 3 bases between them. This CDR3 is 12 amino acids long. CDR3 sequence reads: CASSLGSYEQYF. DNA for the CDR3: TGTGCCAGCAGTTTAGGATCCTACGAGCAGTACTTC.

V and J are TRBV7-8 and TRBJ1-1; no reliable D call. With 6 bases removed from V and 1 base from J, the gap between germline ends came to 12 bases. CDR1 is SGHVS and CDR2 is FQNEAQ in the germline V gene. The CDR3 runs 14 residues. DNA for the CDR3: TGTGCCAGCAGTTCACGGGAGGGGAACACTGAAGCTTTCTTT. Translating gives CASSSREGNTEAFF.

The gene calls are TRBV28 and TRBJ2-7, with 12 nucleotides matching TRBD2. The CDR3 covers 15 residues. The V gene's germline CDR1 is MDHEN and CDR2 SYDVKM. The V segment lost 8 bases and the J segment 2 bases; nucleotides outside the gene matches: 7. The CDR3 DNA reads TGTGCCAGCGGCCGACTAGCGGGAGTCCCCTACGAGCAGTACTTC. Translation gives CASGRLAGVPYEQYF.

V and J are TRBV4-3 and TRBJ2-1; possibly TRBD2 for D (5 bases). In germline, CDR1 is LGHNA, CDR2 YSLEER. The V end lost 1 base, the J end lost 6 bases, and 7 bases lay between the germline ends. CDR3 length: 13 residues. CDR3 sequence reads: CASSQGRANEQFF. CDR3 sequence (DNA): TGCGCCAGCAGCCAAGGGCGGGCCAATGAGCAGTTCTTC.

The rearrangement links TRBV6-6 to TRBJ2-2; no clear D gene. Germline values: CDR1 MNHNY, CDR2 SVGAGI (reference sequence). This CDR3 region has 14 residues. Trimming took off 6 bases at V and 8 bases at J, with 16 bases between the two ends. The chain's CDR3 is CASSRELGGGELFF. For the CDR3, the DNA is TGTGCCAGCAGCCGAGAGTTGGGTGGAGGGGAGCTGTTTTTT.

The CDR3 sequence is CASSISGGLANEQFF. DNA of the CDR3: TGTGCCAGTAGTATTTCAGGGGGCTTGGCCAATGAGCAGTTCTTC. The V call is TRBV19, the J call TRBJ2-1; 8 bases map to TRBD1. Germline assignment: CDR1 LNHDA and CDR2 SQIVND (reference sequence). Losses at the gene ends were 3 bases for V and 6 bases for J; bases not matched to a gene: 7. The CDR3 has 15 residues. The complete variable domain, with remaining parts taken from reference TRBV19 and TRBJ2-1, reads DGGITQSPKYLFRKEGQNVTLSCEQNLNHDAMYWYRQDPGQGLRLIYYSQIVNDFQKGDIAEGYSVSREKKESFPLTVTSAQKNPTAFYLCASSISGGLANEQFFGPGTRLTVL.

This clone was observed a few times. The chain uses TRBV2 and TRBJ2-5; D is ambiguous. Germline CDR1 reads SNHLY; CDR2 reads FYNNEI. V was trimmed by 7 bases and J by 5 bases, leaving 11 bases between them. The CDR3 spans 12 residues. Written as DNA, the CDR3 is TGTGCCAGCACCCGGGCTTTGGAGACCCAGTACTTC. This encodes CASTRALETQYF.

The chain recombines TRBV7-9 with TRBJ2-4; 11 nucleotides line up with TRBD2. The V gene's germline CDR1 is SEHNR and CDR2 FQNEAQ (reference sequence). The CDR3 has 16 residues. J gave up 3 bases and V 3 bases, and 4 bases lay outside the gene matches. The CDR3 nucleotides read TGTGCCAGCAGCTTTACACTAGCGGGAGTCAAAAACATTCAGTACTTC. Its translation is CASSFTLAGVKNIQYF.

This clone appeared a few times. V is TRBV14 and J is TRBJ1-1; D is uncertain. CDR3 length equals 18 residues. In germline, CDR1 is SGHDN, CDR2 FVKESK. Between the trimmed V and J ends, which lost 0 bases and 0 bases, there was a span of 17 bases. The CDR3 protein is CASSQDHWSPVLNTEAFF. The CDR3 DNA is TGTGCCAGCAGCCAAGATCATTGGTCCCCAGTCTTGAACACTGAAGCTTTCTTT. The entire variable domain, with the rest obtained from reference TRBV14 and TRBJ1-1, is as follows: EAGVTQFPSHSVIEKGQTVTLRCDPISGHDNLYWYRRVMGKEIKFLLHFVKESKQDESGMPNNRFLAERTGGTYSTLKVQPAELEDSGVYFCASSQDHWSPVLNTEAFFGQGTRLTVV.

This chain joins TRBV19 and TRBJ2-2; maybe TRBD1 (5 bases). Deletions cut 2 bases from V and 5 bases from J, with 18 bases between. The CDR3 totals 17 residues. Looked up from germline, CDR1 is LNHDA and CDR2 is SQIVND (reference sequence). As DNA, the CDR3 is TGTGCCAGTAGTATATGGGGTCCAGGGTACGGGACCGGGGAGCTGTTTTTT. This codes for CASSIWGPGYGTGELFF. Full variable domain (missing parts from reference TRBV19 and TRBJ2-2): DGGITQSPKYLFRKEGQNVTLSCEQNLNHDAMYWYRQDPGQGLRLIYYSQIVNDFQKGDIAEGYSVSREKKESFPLTVTSAQKNPTAFYLCASSIWGPGYGTGELFFGEGSRLTVL.

This clone was detected once. The chain employs TRBV29-1 and TRBJ2-2; 8 positions agree with TRBD1. Germline V gene lookup returns CDR1 SQVTM and CDR2 ANQGSEA. V lost 7 bases and J lost 2; bases outside the gene matches: 3. The CDR3 spans 13 residues. The CDR3 loop is CSGQGANTGELFF. The CDR3 DNA sequence: TGCAGCGGGCAGGGGGCTAACACCGGGGAGCTGTTTTTT.

This chain joins TRBV6-1 and TRBJ2-7, with 13 positions matching TRBD2. V lost 4 bases, J lost 5 bases, and 8 bases stayed unmatched. The CDR3 runs 16 residues. The germline V gene has CDR1 MNHNS and CDR2 SASEGT. The CDR3 nucleotides are TGTGCCAGCAGTGTCTTTACTAGCGGGAGGGACCACGAGCAGTACTTC. It is translated as CASSVFTSGRDHEQYF.

V is TRBV2 and J is TRBJ1-3; D not certain. CDR1 and CDR2 (germline): SNHLY, FYNNEI. The V and J ends lost 5 bases and 3 bases respectively, with 8 bases between them. This CDR3 comprises 13 residues. The DNA for the CDR3 is TGTGCCAGCAGTCCTAGTTATGGAAACACCATATATTTT. Residues: CASSPSYGNTIYF.

The J gene is TRBJ2-7, the V gene TRBV27, with D perhaps given as TRBD1 or TRBD2 (5 bases each). The CDR3 has 14 amino acids. The ends were cut back, 4 bases at V and 2 bases at J, with 12 bases in the middle. CDR1 and CDR2 (germline): MNHEY, SMNVEV (reference sequence). The CDR3 coding sequence is TGTGCCAGCAGTTCATGGGACCGACCCTACGAGCAGTACTTC. This encodes CASSSWDRPYEQYF.

The chain employs TRBV2 and TRBJ1-5; 9 bases line up with TRBD1. There are 16 residues in the CDR3. CDR1 SNHLY and CDR2 FYNNEI come from the germline V gene. V was clipped by 5 bases and J by 7 bases; unmatched bases: 12. The CDR3, as DNA: TGTGCCAGCAGTCCCCTCGATACAGGGGGCGGCCAGCCCCAGCATTTT. As protein: CASSPLDTGGGQPQHF.

The chain combines TRBV10-3 with TRBJ1-5, with D possibly TRBD1 on 6 matching bases. This CDR3 region has 15 residues. CDR1 is ENHRY, CDR2 SYGVKD, per germline. V lost 0 bases, J lost 8 bases, and 14 bases lay in between. CDR3 nucleotides: TGTGCCATCAGTGAGTCGATGGGGGGCGCGGAGCCCCAGCATTTT. Its protein product is CAISESMGGAEPQHF.

V usage is TRBV5-1 and J usage is TRBJ2-1; 9 bases match TRBD2. Germline loops: CDR1 SGHRS, CDR2 YFSETQ. This CDR3 has 17 amino acids. Trimming took 4 bases from V and 2 from J; bases not matched to a gene: 10. This CDR3 is CASSMMTSGTPYNEQFF. In DNA form, the CDR3 reads TGCGCCAGCAGCATGATGACTAGCGGAACACCCTACAATGAGCAGTTCTTC.

J is TRBJ2-1 and V is TRBV19; D is possibly TRBD2 (7 bases). Trimming shortened V by 4 bases and J by 2 bases, and 15 bases separated the two germline ends. CDR3 length: 16 amino acids. The germline V gene has CDR1 LNHDA and CDR2 SQIVND (reference sequence). The CDR3 DNA sequence: TGTGCCAGTAGTAAAAGGTGGGAGGGGGCCTACAATGAGCAGTTCTTC. Translated: CASSKRWEGAYNEQFF. The whole variable domain, filled in from reference TRBV19 and TRBJ2-1, reads DGGITQSPKYLFRKEGQNVTLSCEQNLNHDAMYWYRQDPGQGLRLIYYSQIVNDFQKGDIAEGYSVSREKKESFPLTVTSAQKNPTAFYLCASSKRWEGAYNEQFFGPGTRLTVL.

The chain uses TRBV25-1 and TRBJ2-3, with 7 bases that match TRBD1. The germline gives CDR1 MGHDK, CDR2 SYGVNS. There are 14 residues in the CDR3. J gave up 2 bases and V 5 bases, and 4 bases lay outside the gene matches. CDR3 nucleotides: TGTGCCAGCAGTATAGGGACAGCCACAGATACGCAGTATTTT. As protein: CASSIGTATDTQYF.

The rearrangement uses TRBV4-2 and TRBJ2-1; 8 bases are shared with TRBD1. Germline CDR1 and CDR2: LGHNA and YNFKEQ. The V gene end was trimmed by 1 base and the J gene end by 5 bases; junction bases not matched to a gene: 4. This CDR3 has 15 amino acids. The CDR3 here is CASSQGGQGNNEQFF. DNA for the CDR3: TGTGCCAGCAGCCAAGGAGGACAGGGAAACAATGAGCAGTTCTTC.

The rearrangement links TRBV2 to TRBJ1-6; D may be TRBD1 (5 bases). The CDR3 runs 14 residues. V gave up 4 bases and J gave up 5 bases, with 9 bases separating them. Germline values: CDR1 SNHLY, CDR2 FYNNEI. The CDR3 spells CASSAAGDNSPLHF. The CDR3 coding sequence is TGTGCCAGCAGTGCGGCGGGGGATAATTCACCCCTCCACTTT.

The rearrangement joins TRBV7-9 to TRBJ2-7; 8 nucleotides align to TRBD2. The CDR3 contains 15 residues. Germline loops: CDR1 SEHNR, CDR2 FQNEAQ (reference sequence). J gave up 2 bases and V 4 bases, and 7 bases lay outside the gene matches. The CDR3 loop is CASSSTGGETYEQYF. Here the CDR3 DNA reads TGTGCCAGCAGCTCCACGGGAGGGGAAACCTACGAGCAGTACTTC.

In this sample, this clone turned up a few times. The chain links TRBV4-1 to TRBJ2-3; 10 nucleotides match TRBD2. The germline V gene has CDR1 MGHRA and CDR2 YSYEKL. V gave up 3 bases and J gave up 4 bases; unmatched junction bases: 16. CDR3 length equals 19 residues. The CDR3: CASSQEPSGRSGAPDTQYF. The DNA of the CDR3 is TGCGCCAGCAGCCAGGAACCTAGCGGGAGAAGCGGGGCCCCAGATACGCAGTATTTT.

This chain connects TRBV28 to TRBJ1-1; D is unclear. Trimming removed 2 bases from V and 7 bases from J, with 17 bases in between. This CDR3 is 15 amino acids long. Germline V lookup: CDR1 MDHEN, CDR2 SYDVKM. The CDR3 here is CASSLPRTSRGEAFF. Here the CDR3 DNA reads TGTGCCAGCAGTTTACCCCGGACCAGTCGGGGTGAAGCTTTCTTT.

V usage is TRBV25-1 and J usage is TRBJ1-2; TRBD1 might be the D (5 bases). This CDR3 has 13 amino acids. From germline, CDR1 is MGHDK and CDR2 SYGVNS. The V end lost 4 bases, the J end lost 8 bases, and 14 bases lay between the germline ends. The DNA of the CDR3 is TGTGCCAGCAGTGGAGGGACTCGAACGGGCTACACCTTC. Protein product: CASSGGTRTGYTF.

The CDR3 loop is CASSPRLAGAYNEQFF. Here the CDR3 DNA reads TGTGCCAGCAGCCCCAGACTAGCGGGAGCGTACAATGAGCAGTTCTTC. The genes are TRBV11-2 and TRBJ2-1; 12 nucleotides agree with TRBD2. J gave up 4 bases and V 5 bases, and 6 bases lay outside the gene matches. The germline V gene encodes CDR1 SGHAT and CDR2 FQNNGV. This CDR3 has 16 residues.

This chain uses TRBV6-1 with TRBJ1-5; TRBD1 aligns across 7 bases. Germline V gives CDR1 MNHNS, CDR2 SASEGT. The CDR3 is made up of 15 amino acids. Trimming cost V 4 bases and J 3 bases; bases outside gene matches: 6. The CDR3 sequence is CASSGEGGVNQPQHF. As DNA, the CDR3 is TGTGCCAGCAGTGGTGAAGGGGGCGTCAATCAGCCCCAGCATTTT.